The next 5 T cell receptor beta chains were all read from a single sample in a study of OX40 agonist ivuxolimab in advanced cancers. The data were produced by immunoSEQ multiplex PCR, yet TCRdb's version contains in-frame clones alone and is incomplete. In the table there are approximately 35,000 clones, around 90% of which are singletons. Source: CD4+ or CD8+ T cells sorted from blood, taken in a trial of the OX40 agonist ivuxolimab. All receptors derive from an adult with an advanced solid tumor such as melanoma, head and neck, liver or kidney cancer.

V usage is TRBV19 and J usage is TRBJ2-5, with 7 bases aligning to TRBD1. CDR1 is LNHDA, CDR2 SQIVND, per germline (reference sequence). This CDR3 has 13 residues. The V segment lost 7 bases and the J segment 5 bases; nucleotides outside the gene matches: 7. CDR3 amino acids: CASTDRVAETQYF. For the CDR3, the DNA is TGTGCCAGTACCGACAGGGTGGCTGAGACCCAGTACTTC.

The CDR3 DNA follows: TGTGCCAGCCGGGGGGGGATCAATCAGCCCCAGCATTTT. Translation gives CASRGGINQPQHF. V gene TRBV2 combines with J gene TRBJ1-5; a possible D gene is TRBD1 (5 bases). The V and J ends lost 8 bases and 3 bases respectively, with 11 bases between them. Germline-derived CDR1 and CDR2 are SNHLY and FYNNEI. The CDR3 extends over 13 amino acids.

In DNA, the CDR3 is TGTGCCAGCAGTCCGTGGGAGGGCAGACTAGGGTCACCCCTCCACTTT. The encoded protein is CASSPWEGRLGSPLHF. The chain recombines TRBV28 with TRBJ1-6; D unresolved. Between the trimmed V and J ends, which lost 5 bases and 10 bases, there was a span of 21 bases. Germline CDR1 MDHEN, CDR2 SYDVKM. The CDR3 has 16 residues. Looking up the rest from reference TRBV28 and TRBJ1-6 gives the full variable domain: DVKVTQSSRYLVKRTGEKVFLECVQDMDHENMFWYRQDPGLGLRLIYFSYDVKMKEKGDIPEGYSVSREKKERFSLILESASTNQTSMYLCASSPWEGRLGSPLHFGNGTRLTVT.

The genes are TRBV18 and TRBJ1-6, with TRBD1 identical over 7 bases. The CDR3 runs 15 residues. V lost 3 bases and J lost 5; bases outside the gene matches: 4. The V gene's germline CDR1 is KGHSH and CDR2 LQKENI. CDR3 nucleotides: TGTGCCAGCTCACCCCAAACAGGGGATAATTCACCCCTCCACTTT. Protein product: CASSPQTGDNSPLHF.

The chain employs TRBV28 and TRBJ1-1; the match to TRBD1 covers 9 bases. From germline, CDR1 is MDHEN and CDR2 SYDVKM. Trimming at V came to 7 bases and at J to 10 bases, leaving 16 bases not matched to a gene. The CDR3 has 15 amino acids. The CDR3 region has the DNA TGTGCCAGCACGAGAGGAGGGACAGGGTCCCTGGGAGCTTTCTTT. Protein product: CASTRGGTGSLGAFF.